This T cell receptor beta chain was sequenced during a study of monozygotic twins with inflammatory bowel disease. Following a re-call of the 5' RACE reads, TCRdb has one entry per CDR3 protein and lacks DNA. This table holds around 380,000 distinct CDR3 sequences. This CDR3 comprises 14 residues. The sequence derives from a human donor with ulcerative colitis or Crohn's disease, or a healthy co-twin of an affected twin (not recorded which). Sequencing was done on a sample of blood. V usage is TRBV5-7 and J usage is TRBJ1-1; the TRBD1 assignment by TCRdb is unverifiable without DNA. TRBV5-7 is annotated as an ORF whose role is uncertain. The CDR3 here is CASSPEGGNTEAFF.